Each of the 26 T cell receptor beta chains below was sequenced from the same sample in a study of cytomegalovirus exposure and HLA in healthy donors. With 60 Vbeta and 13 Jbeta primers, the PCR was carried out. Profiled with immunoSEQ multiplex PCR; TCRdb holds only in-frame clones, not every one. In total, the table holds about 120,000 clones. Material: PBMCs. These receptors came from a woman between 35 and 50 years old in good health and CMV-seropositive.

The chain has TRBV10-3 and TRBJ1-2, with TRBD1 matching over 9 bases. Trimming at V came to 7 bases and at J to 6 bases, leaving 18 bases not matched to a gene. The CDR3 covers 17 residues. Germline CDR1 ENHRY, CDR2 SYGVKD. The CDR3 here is CAITLTASGQGLDGYTF. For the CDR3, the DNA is TGTGCCATCACCCTAACCGCCTCCGGACAGGGGTTGGATGGCTACACCTTC.

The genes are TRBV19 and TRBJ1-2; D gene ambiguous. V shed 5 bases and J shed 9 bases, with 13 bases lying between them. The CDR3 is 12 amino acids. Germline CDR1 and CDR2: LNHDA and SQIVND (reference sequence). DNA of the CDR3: TGTGCCAGTAGTTTACAGCTTGAAAGCTACACCTTC. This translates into CASSLQLESYTF.

The CDR3 DNA sequence: TGTGCCAGCAGTTTACAGGGGACAGAAGAGACCCAGTACTTC. Translation gives CASSLQGTEETQYF. The V gene is TRBV5-4, the J gene TRBJ2-5; 7 positions agree with TRBD1. There are 14 residues in the CDR3. Germline V lookup: CDR1 SGHNT, CDR2 YYREEE (reference sequence). V dropped 5 bases and J dropped 3; count of bases not matched to a gene: 7.

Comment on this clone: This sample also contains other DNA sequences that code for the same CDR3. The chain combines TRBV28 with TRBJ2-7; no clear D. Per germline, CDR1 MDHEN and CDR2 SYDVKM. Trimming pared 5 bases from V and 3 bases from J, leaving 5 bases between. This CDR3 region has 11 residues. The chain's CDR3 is CASSPGYEQYF. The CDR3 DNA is TGTGCCAGCAGTCCCGGCTACGAGCAGTACTTC.

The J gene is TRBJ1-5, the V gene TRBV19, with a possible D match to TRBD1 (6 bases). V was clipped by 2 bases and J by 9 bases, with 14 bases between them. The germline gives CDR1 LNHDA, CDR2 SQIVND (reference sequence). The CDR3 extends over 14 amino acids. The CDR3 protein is CASSITGFGRPQHF. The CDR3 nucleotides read TGTGCCAGTAGTATAACAGGGTTCGGTCGGCCCCAGCATTTT.

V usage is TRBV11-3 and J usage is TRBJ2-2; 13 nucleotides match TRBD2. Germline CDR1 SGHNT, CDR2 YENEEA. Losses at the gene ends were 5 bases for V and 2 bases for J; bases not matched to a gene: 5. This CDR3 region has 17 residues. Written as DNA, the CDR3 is TGTGCCAGCAGCCTCGGACTAGCGGGAGTAAACACCGGGGAGCTGTTTTTT. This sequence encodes CASSLGLAGVNTGELFF.

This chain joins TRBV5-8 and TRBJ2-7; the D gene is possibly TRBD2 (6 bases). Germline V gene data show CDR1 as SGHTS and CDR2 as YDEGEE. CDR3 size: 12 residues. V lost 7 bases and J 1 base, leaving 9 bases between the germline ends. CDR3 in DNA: TGTGCCAGCCGGGAGAGGTCCTACGAGCAGTACTTC. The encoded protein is CASRERSYEQYF.

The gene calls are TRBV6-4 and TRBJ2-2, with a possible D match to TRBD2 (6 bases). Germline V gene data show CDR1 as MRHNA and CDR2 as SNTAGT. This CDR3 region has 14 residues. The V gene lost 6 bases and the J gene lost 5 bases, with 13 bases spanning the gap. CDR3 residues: CASSEGGATGELFF. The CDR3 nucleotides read TGTGCCAGCAGCGAAGGAGGGGCGACCGGGGAGCTGTTTTTT.

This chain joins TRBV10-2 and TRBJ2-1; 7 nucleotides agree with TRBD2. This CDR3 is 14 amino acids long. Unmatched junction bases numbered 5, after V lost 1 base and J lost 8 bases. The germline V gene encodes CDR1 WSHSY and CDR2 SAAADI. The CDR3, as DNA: TGCGCCAGCAGTGAGTTGCGGGAGTTGGATGAGCAGTTCTTC. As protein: CASSELRELDEQFF.

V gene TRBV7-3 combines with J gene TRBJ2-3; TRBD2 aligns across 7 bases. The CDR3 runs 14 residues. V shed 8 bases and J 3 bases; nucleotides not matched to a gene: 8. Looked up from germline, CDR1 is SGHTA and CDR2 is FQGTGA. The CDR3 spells CASQGGRFTDTQYF. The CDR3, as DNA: TGTGCCAGCCAGGGCGGGAGATTTACAGATACGCAGTATTTT.

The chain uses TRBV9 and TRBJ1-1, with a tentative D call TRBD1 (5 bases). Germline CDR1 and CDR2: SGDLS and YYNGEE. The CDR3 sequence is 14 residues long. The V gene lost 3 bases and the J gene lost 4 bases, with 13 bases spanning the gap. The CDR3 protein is CASSAQGLGTEAFF. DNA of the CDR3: TGTGCCAGCAGCGCGCAGGGATTGGGCACTGAAGCTTTCTTT.

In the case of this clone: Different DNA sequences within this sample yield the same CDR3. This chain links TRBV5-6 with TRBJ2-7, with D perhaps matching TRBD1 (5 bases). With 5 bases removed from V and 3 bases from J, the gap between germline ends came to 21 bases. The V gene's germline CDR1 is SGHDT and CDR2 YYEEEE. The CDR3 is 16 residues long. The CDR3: CASRHSLIRRDYEQYF. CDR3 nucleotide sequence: TGTGCCAGCAGACACTCCCTTATACGCAGGGACTACGAGCAGTACTTC.

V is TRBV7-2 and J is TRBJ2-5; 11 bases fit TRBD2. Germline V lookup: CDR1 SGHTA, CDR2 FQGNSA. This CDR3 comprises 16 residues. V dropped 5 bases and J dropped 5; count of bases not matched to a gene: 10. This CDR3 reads CASSLRLAGLQETQYF. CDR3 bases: TGTGCCAGCAGCCTTCGACTAGCGGGGCTCCAGGAGACCCAGTACTTC. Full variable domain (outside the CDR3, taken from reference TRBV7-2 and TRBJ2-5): GAGVSQSPSNKVTEKGKDVELRCDPISGHTALYWYRQSLGQGLEFLIYFQGNSAPDKSGLPSDRFSAERTGGSVSTLTIQRTQQEDSAVYLCASSLRLAGLQETQYFGPGTRLLVL.

CDR3 in amino acids: CASSLPGGMGGETQYF. For the CDR3, the DNA is TGTGCCAGCAGCTTACCAGGGGGCATGGGAGGGGAGACCCAGTACTTC. This chain uses TRBV7-9 with TRBJ2-5, with D possibly matching TRBD1 (8 bases). CDR3 length equals 16 residues. Trimming stripped 2 bases from V and 5 bases from J, with 18 bases between. Germline CDR1 reads SEHNR; CDR2 reads FQNEAQ (reference sequence).

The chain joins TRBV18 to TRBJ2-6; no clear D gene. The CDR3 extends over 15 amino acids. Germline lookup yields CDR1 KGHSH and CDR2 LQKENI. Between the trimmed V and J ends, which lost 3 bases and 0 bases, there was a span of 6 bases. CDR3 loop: CASSPSGSGANVLTF. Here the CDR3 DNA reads TGTGCCAGCTCACCCTCAGGCTCTGGGGCCAACGTCCTGACTTTC.

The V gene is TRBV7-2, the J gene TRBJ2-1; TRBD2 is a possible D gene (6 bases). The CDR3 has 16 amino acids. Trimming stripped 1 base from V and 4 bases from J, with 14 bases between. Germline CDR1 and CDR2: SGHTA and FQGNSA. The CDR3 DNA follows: TGTGCCAGCAGCTTAGGTATGATAGCGGTATACAATGAGCAGTTCTTC. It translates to CASSLGMIAVYNEQFF.

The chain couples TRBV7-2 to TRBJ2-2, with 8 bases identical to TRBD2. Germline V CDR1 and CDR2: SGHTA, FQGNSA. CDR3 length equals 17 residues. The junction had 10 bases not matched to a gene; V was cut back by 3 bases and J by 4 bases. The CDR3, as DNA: TGTGCCAGCAGCTTCCAGGTTCGAGCGGGAGTCACCGGGGAGCTGTTTTTT. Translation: CASSFQVRAGVTGELFF.

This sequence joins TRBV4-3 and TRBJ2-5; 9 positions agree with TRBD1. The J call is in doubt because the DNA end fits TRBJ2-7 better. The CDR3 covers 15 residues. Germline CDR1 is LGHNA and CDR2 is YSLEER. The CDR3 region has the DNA TGCGCCAGCAGCCTAACCGGGACAGGGATATACGAGCAGTACTTC. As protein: CASSLTGTGIYEQYF.

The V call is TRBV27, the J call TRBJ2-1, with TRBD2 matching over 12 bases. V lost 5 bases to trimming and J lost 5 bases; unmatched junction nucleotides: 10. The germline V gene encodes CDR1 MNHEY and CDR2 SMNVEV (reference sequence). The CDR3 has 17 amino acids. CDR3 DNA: TGTGCCAGCAGTCCACACAAGGGACTAGCGGGTGACAATGAGCAGTTCTTC. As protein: CASSPHKGLAGDNEQFF.

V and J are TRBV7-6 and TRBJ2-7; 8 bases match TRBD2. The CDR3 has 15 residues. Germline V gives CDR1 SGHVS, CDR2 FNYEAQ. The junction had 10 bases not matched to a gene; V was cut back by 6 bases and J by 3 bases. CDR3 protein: CASSWTGLGDYEQYF. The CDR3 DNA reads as TGTGCCAGCAGTTGGACGGGACTAGGGGACTACGAGCAGTACTTC.

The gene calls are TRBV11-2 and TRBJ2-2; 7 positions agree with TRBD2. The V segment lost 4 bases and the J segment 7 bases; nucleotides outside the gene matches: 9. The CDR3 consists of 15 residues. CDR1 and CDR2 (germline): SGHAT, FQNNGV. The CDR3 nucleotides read TGTGCCAGCAGCTCGGTACTAGCGCAAGGCGGGGAGCTGTTTTTT. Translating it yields CASSSVLAQGGELFF.

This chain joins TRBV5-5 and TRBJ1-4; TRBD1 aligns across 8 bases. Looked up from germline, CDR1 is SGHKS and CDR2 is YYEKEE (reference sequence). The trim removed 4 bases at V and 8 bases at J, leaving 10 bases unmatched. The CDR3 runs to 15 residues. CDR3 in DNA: TGTGCCAGCAGCAGGGGACAGGCCCGCTACGAAAAACTGTTTTTT. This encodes CASSRGQARYEKLFF.

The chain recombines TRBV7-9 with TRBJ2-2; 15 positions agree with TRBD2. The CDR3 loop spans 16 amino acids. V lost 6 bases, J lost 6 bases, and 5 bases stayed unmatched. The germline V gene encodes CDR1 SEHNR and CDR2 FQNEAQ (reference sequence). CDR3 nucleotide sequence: TGTGCCAGCAGTCCTGGACTAGCGGGAGGGCCCGGGGAGCTGTTTTTT. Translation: CASSPGLAGGPGELFF.

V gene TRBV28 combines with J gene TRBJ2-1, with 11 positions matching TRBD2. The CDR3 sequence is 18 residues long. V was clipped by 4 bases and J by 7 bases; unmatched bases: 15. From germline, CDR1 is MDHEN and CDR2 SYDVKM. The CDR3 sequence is CASSSLGLAGAAWNEQFF. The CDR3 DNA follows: TGTGCCAGCAGTTCCCTTGGACTAGCGGGCGCTGCTTGGAATGAGCAGTTCTTC.

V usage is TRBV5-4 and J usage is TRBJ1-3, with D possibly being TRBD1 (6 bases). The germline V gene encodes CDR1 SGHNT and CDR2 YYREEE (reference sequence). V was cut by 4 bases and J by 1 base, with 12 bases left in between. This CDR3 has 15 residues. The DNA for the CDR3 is TGTGCCAGCAGCGCACAGGGTTATTCTGGAAACACCATATATTTT. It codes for CASSAQGYSGNTIYF.

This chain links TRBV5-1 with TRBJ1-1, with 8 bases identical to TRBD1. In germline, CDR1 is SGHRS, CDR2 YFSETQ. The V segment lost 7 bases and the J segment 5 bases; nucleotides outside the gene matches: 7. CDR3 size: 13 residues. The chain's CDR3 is CASSGTGYTEAFF. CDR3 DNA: TGCGCCAGCTCCGGGACAGGTTATACTGAAGCTTTCTTT.